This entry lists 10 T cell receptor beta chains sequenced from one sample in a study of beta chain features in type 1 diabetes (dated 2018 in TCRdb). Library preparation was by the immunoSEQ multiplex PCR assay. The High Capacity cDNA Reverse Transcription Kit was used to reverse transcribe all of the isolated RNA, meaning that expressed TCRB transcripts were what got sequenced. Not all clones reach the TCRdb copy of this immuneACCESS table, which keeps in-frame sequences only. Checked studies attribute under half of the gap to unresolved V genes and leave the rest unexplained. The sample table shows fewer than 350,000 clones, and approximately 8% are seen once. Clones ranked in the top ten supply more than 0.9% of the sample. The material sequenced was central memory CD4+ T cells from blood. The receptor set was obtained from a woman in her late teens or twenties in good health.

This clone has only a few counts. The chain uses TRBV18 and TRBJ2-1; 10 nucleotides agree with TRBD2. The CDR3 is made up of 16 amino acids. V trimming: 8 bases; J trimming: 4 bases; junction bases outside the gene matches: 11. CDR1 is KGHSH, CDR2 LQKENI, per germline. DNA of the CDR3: TGTGCCAGCCCGAAACCGGGACTAGCGCAGTACAATGAGCAGTTCTTC. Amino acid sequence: CASPKPGLAQYNEQFF.

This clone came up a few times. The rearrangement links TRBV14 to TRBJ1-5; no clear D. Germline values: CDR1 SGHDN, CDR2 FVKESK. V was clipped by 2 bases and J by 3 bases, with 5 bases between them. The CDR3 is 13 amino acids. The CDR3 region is CASSQQANQPQHF. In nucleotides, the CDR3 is TGTGCCAGCAGCCAACAGGCCAATCAGCCCCAGCATTTT.

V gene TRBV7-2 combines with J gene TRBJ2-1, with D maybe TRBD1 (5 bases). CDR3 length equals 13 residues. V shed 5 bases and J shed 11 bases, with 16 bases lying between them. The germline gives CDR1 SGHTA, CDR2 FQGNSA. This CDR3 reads CASSHLGQDKQFF. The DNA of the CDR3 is TGTGCCAGCAGCCATTTGGGGCAGGATAAGCAGTTCTTC.

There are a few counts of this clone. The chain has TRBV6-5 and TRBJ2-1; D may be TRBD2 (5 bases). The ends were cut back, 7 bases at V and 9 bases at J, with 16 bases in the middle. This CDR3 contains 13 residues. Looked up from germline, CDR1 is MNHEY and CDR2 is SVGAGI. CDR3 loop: CASTLPGSSEQFF. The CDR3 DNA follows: TGTGCCAGCACCCTACCGGGGAGTAGTGAGCAGTTCTTC.

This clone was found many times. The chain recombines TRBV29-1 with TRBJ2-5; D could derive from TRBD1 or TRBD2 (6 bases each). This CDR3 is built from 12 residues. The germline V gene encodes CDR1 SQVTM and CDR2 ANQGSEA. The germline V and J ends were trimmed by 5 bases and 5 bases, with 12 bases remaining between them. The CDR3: CSVRLGGETQYF. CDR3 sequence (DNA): TGCAGCGTTCGGTTGGGGGGCGAGACCCAGTACTTC. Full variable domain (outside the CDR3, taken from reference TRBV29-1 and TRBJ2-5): SAVISQKPSRDICQRGTSLTIQCQVDSQVTMMFWYRQQPGQSLTLIATANQGSEATYESGFVIDKFPISRPNLTFSTLTVSNMSPEDSSIYLCSVRLGGETQYFGPGTRLLVL.

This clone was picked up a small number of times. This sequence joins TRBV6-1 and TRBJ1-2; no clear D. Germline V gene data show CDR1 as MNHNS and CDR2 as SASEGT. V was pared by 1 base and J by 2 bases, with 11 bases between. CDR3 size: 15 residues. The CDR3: CASSEVEGGNYGYTF. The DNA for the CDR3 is TGTGCCAGCAGTGAAGTTGAGGGAGGCAACTATGGCTACACCTTC.

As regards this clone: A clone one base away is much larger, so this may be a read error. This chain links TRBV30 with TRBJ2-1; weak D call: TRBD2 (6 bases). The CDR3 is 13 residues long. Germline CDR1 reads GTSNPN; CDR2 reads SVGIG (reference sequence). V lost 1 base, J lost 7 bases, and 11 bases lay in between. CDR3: CAWSGGLANEQFF. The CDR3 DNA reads TGTGCCTGGAGTGGCGGGCTAGCGAATGAGCAGTTCTTC.

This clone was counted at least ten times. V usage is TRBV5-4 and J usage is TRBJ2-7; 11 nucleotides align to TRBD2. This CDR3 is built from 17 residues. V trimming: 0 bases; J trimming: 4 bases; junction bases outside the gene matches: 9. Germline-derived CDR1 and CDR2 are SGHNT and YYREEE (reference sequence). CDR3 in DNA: TGTGCCAGCAGCTTGGTTAGCGGGGGGGCCTATGAGTACGAGCAGTACGTC. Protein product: CASSLVSGGAYEYEQYV.

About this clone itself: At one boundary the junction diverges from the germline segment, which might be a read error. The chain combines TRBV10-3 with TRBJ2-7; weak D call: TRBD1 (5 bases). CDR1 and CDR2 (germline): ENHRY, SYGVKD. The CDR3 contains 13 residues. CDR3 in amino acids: CASSGPLGDEQYF. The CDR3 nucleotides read TGTGCCAGCAGTGGGCCCCTAGGGGACGAGCAGTACTTC.

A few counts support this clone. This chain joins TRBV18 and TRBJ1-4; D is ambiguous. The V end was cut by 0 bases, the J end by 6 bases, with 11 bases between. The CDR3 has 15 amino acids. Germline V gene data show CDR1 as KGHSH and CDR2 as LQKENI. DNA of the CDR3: TGTGCCAGCTCACCACCGTCGCCGCTACATGAAAAACTGTTTTTT. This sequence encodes CASSPPSPLHEKLFF.